This is a list of T cell receptor beta chains from one sample in a study of early T cells in non-severe SARS-CoV-2 infection. In TCRdb, the 5' RACE reads were re-called with MiXCR into one record per CDR3 protein. The sample holds 90,000 to 120,000 distinct CDR3 sequences; 11% are singletons and the top ten take approximately 6.9%. What was sequenced was whole blood. These receptor sequences come from an adult who was a healthcare worker with PCR-confirmed SARS-CoV-2 infection or an uninfected control (not recorded which). Both conserved end residues are part of each CDR3. The D gene is left open where the match is weak. For some rows the clone size is stated as once, few or many, or as a class when expanded; others skip it.

CDR3nt	CDR3aa	j_gene	v_gene	d_gene	abundance
TGCAGCGTTGGGGGGCGCATGGAACTGAACACTGAAGCTTTCTTT	CSVGGRMELNTEAFF	TRBJ1-1	TRBV29-1	-	many
TGTGCCAGCAGCCCCGGGGCTCTACGGACAGACGCCTACGAGCAGTACTTC	CASSPGALRTDAYEQYF	TRBJ2-7	TRBV7-6	-	many
TGTGCCAGCAGCCTACGGGGGCCACAGTACTTC	CASSLRGPQYF	TRBJ2-5	TRBV28	-	many
TGTGCCAGCAGGAGCCCCCTCACACAAGAGACCCAGTACTTC	CASRSPLTQETQYF	TRBJ2-5	TRBV28	-	-
TGTGCCAGCACCCTGGGACAGGGGCCCTACGAGCAGTACTTC	CASTLGQGPYEQYF	TRBJ2-7	TRBV7-9	TRBD1	many
TGTGCCAGCAGACCCCTATGGGGGGGCGCACGTAACGAGCAGTACTTC	CASRPLWGGARNEQYF	TRBJ2-7	TRBV2	-	-
TGTGCCAGCAGGGGGACTAGCGGTTACAATGAGCAGTTCTTC	CASRGTSGYNEQFF	TRBJ2-1	TRBV12-3/TRBV12-4	TRBD2	-
TGTGCCAGCACCCCCACGGGAGGAACCGGGGAGCTGTTTTTT	CASTPTGGTGELFF	TRBJ2-2	TRBV14	TRBD2	-
TGTGCCAGCAGTTCGGAGTTTCGGTCACCCCTCCACTTT	CASSSEFRSPLHF	TRBJ1-6	TRBV6-5	-	-
TGCAGTGCTAGCATTTCTGACTATGGCTACACCTTC	CSASISDYGYTF	TRBJ1-2	TRBV20-1	-	few
TGTGCCACCTCTCAACAGGGGATCGGGCAGCCCCAGCATTTT	CATSQQGIGQPQHF	TRBJ1-5	TRBV24-1	TRBD1	few
TGCGCCAGCAGCCAAGTAGCGGGACCTGAAGCTTTCTTT	CASSQVAGPEAFF	TRBJ1-1	TRBV4-1	-	many
TGCGCCAGCAGCCCCGGGGTTTCTAGCACAGATACGCAGTATTTT	CASSPGVSSTDTQYF	TRBJ2-3	TRBV5-1	-	many
TGTGCCAGCAGTCCCCAGATTAACACCGGGGAGCTGTTTTTT	CASSPQINTGELFF	TRBJ2-2	TRBV12-3/TRBV12-4	-	many
TGTGCCAGCAGCGATGGGTCGACCTCTGGGGCCAACGTCCTGACTTTC	CASSDGSTSGANVLTF	TRBJ2-6	TRBV12-3/TRBV12-4	-	-
TGCGCCAGCAGCCAAGAAAGGGGCCGAGGGAACTATGGCTACACCTTC	CASSQERGRGNYGYTF	TRBJ1-2	TRBV4-1	-	many
TGTGCCAGCGGGACAGGGGTATACACTGAAGCTTTCTTT	CASGTGVYTEAFF	TRBJ1-1	TRBV28	TRBD1	few
TGTGCCAGCATTAAGGCCGACAGAACAGATACGCAGTATTTT	CASIKADRTDTQYF	TRBJ2-3	TRBV6-1	-	-
TGCGCCAGCAGCGCCACTAGCGGGAGTCTCGAGCAGTACTTC	CASSATSGSLEQYF	TRBJ2-7	TRBV5-1	TRBD2	-
TGCGCCAGCAGCGCCCCGACAGATACTCTAGCCAAAAACATTCAGTACTTC	CASSAPTDTLAKNIQYF	TRBJ2-4	TRBV5-1	-	many
TGTGCCAGCAGCTTAGCAAGACACTACGAGCAGTACTTC	CASSLARHYEQYF	TRBJ2-7	TRBV7-2	-	many
TGTGCCAGTGGTCGGGAGTACAATGAGCAGTTCTTC	CASGREYNEQFF	TRBJ2-1	TRBV11-2	-	many
TGCAGTGCTCCAAGACTAGCGGGAGTCTGGGAGCAGTACTTC	CSAPRLAGVWEQYF	TRBJ2-7	TRBV20-1	TRBD2	-
TGTGCCAGCAGCTTCACCCCTAAGACAGGGGAGAGCACAGATACGCAGTATTTT	CASSFTPKTGESTDTQYF	TRBJ2-3	TRBV11-2	TRBD1	-
TGTGCCAGCAGCTCTTCGGGCGGATACAATCAGCCCCAGCATTTT	CASSSSGGYNQPQHF	TRBJ1-5	TRBV7-8	-	few
TGTGCCACCAGCAGAAATAGCGGGAGGCACAATGAGCAGTTCTTC	CATSRNSGRHNEQFF	TRBJ2-1	TRBV15	TRBD2	-
TGTGCCTCCCAGGGGCCCGGAACGAAAAACATTCAGTACTTC	CASQGPGTKNIQYF	TRBJ2-4	TRBV28	-	many
TGTGCCAGCAGGCCTGACAGGGGAGCTCAGCCCCAGCATTTT	CASRPDRGAQPQHF	TRBJ1-5	TRBV2	TRBD1	few
TGTGCCAGCAGGGGGGGAAACTATGGCTACACCTTC	CASRGGNYGYTF	TRBJ1-2	TRBV28	-	-
TGTGCCAGCAGTCCCCTCGCCAGCGGAGAGACCCAGTACTTC	CASSPLASGETQYF	TRBJ2-5	TRBV28	-	many
TGTGCCAGTAGTATGGTTCCGGGAAGACGGACTTATGAGCAGTTCTTC	CASSMVPGRRTYEQFF	TRBJ2-1	TRBV19	-	many
TGTGCCACCAGCAGTGTATTTTGGGGTGAAGCTTTCTTT	CATSSVFWGEAFF	TRBJ1-1	TRBV15	-	many
TGCGCCAGCAGCCGCGGACAGGGGAAAGAGACCCAGTACTTC	CASSRGQGKETQYF	TRBJ2-5	TRBV5-1	TRBD1	-
TGCGCCAGCAGCCAAGGACAGGAAACCTACTATGGCTACACCTTC	CASSQGQETYYGYTF	TRBJ1-2	TRBV4-3	-	-
TGTGCCAGTACAGTCGGGGACCGACTTAATGAAAAACTGTTTTTT	CASTVGDRLNEKLFF	TRBJ1-4	TRBV19	-	few
TGCGCCAGCAGCTCCGGCGATCCAAATCAGCCCCAGCATTTT	CASSSGDPNQPQHF	TRBJ1-5	TRBV5-1	-	many
TGTGCCAGCAGCCGGGACAGCGCAGGTAGCTACGAGCAGTACTTC	CASSRDSAGSYEQYF	TRBJ2-7	TRBV12-3/TRBV12-4	TRBD1	-
TGTGCCAGCAGTCGGACAGATACGCAGTATTTT	CASSRTDTQYF	TRBJ2-3	TRBV28	-	many
TGCGCCAGCAAAAGGAGAGGACAGGGGGTTTATAGCAATCAGCCCCAGCATTTT	CASKRRGQGVYSNQPQHF	TRBJ1-5	TRBV10-1	TRBD1	many
TGCAGTGCTAGAGATCTGGCCGTCCGGCCGGGGGATGGCTACACCTTC	CSARDLAVRPGDGYTF	TRBJ1-2	TRBV20-1	-	few
TGTGCCAGCAGTGCCTGGGCAGGGGGCAGTCAAGAGACCCAGTACTTC	CASSAWAGGSQETQYF	TRBJ2-5	TRBV28	TRBD1	many
TGTGCCAGCAACTTACGCCGCGGCACCGGGGAGCTGTTTTTT	CASNLRRGTGELFF	TRBJ2-2	TRBV11-2	-	-
TGTGCCAGCAGCTTAAGGCCGAAGTCCACAGATACGCAGTATTTT	CASSLRPKSTDTQYF	TRBJ2-3	TRBV11-2	-	many
TGCAGTGCTAGCAGCCAGGGGAGTGGAAACATTCAGTACTTC	CSASSQGSGNIQYF	TRBJ2-4	TRBV20-1	-	-
TGTGCCAGCAGCTCATACAGGGGAGCGAGAGGAGGCAATCAGCCCCAGCATTTT	CASSSYRGARGGNQPQHF	TRBJ1-5	TRBV7-8	TRBD1	-
TGTGCCAGCAGTTCATGGCGGGAGCAGTTCTTC	CASSSWREQFF	TRBJ2-1	TRBV12-3/TRBV12-4	-	many
TGTGCCAGCAGTTTACGGACTACCTCTAGCACAGATACGCAGTATTTT	CASSLRTTSSTDTQYF	TRBJ2-3	TRBV27	-	few
TGTGCCAGCAGCCAAGGGAGGGCATTAGCCAAAAACATTCAGTACTTC	CASSQGRALAKNIQYF	TRBJ2-4	TRBV14	-	many
TGTGCCAGCAGCCAAGGGATATGGGGCACAGATACGCAGTATTTT	CASSQGIWGTDTQYF	TRBJ2-3	TRBV3-1	-	many
TGTGCCAGCAGCTCAGGGATCGCCGGGGAGCTGTTTTTT	CASSSGIAGELFF	TRBJ2-2	TRBV11-2	-	-
TGTGCCAGCCGGACTTTCGGGGAGCTGTTTTTT	CASRTFGELFF	TRBJ2-2	TRBV6-6	-	few
TGTGCCAGCAGCCTAACAGGGGACCAAGAGACCCAGTACTTC	CASSLTGDQETQYF	TRBJ2-5	TRBV7-9	TRBD1	-
TGCGCCAGCAGTGATGACAGGCCGGGAGAGACCCAGTACTTC	CASSDDRPGETQYF	TRBJ2-5	TRBV10-1	-	many
TGTGCCAGCAGACCCGAACTCCGGACACGCGGTGGCTACACCTTC	CASRPELRTRGGYTF	TRBJ1-2	TRBV6-1	-	few
TGTGCCAGCAGTTACCTGTACGGGGACCCCTCCACATATACGCAGTATTTT	CASSYLYGDPSTYTQYF	TRBJ2-3	TRBV28	-	few
TGTGCCAGCAGCTTGAGGGAAAATCAGCCCCAGCATTTT	CASSLRENQPQHF	TRBJ1-5	TRBV7-9	-	-
TGTGCCAGCAGCCGGGACAGGAATGAGCAGTTCTTC	CASSRDRNEQFF	TRBJ2-1	TRBV11-2	TRBD1	few
TGTGCCAGCAGTTACTCCCGACGGGGGAATGAGCAGTTCTTC	CASSYSRRGNEQFF	TRBJ2-1	TRBV6-5	-	many
TGCAGCGTTGGGGTTTACGGTACCTACGAGCAGTACTTC	CSVGVYGTYEQYF	TRBJ2-7	TRBV29-1	-	few